Listed below are T cell receptor beta chains from one sample, sequenced in a study of cytomegalovirus exposure and HLA in healthy donors. Sequenced by immunoSEQ multiplex PCR; TCRdb stores in-frame clones only, minus some. The table records fewer than 350,000 clones, approximately 87% of them present only once. Source material: PBMCs. The source of these receptors is a woman in her late teens or twenties in good health and CMV-seronegative. The CDR3 runs from the conserved cysteine through the conserved F or W. The order of the fields is clone size, D gene, J gene, V gene, CDR3 protein, CDR3 DNA. The D gene is left open where the match is weak. The size entry is marked missing in some rows and otherwise reads once, few, many or a size class.

clone_size: NA; d_call: TRBD2; j_call: TRBJ2-1; v_call: TRBV5-1; cdr3_aa: CASRGTSGNNEQFF; cdr3_nt: TGCGCCAGCAGGGGGACTAGCGGAAACAATGAGCAGTTCTTC
clone_size: NA; d_call: TRBD2; j_call: TRBJ2-3; v_call: TRBV11-3; cdr3_aa: CASSLGGRITDTQYF; cdr3_nt: TGTGCCAGCAGCCTCGGGGGGAGGATCACAGATACGCAGTATTTT
clone_size: NA; d_call: NA; j_call: TRBJ2-6; v_call: TRBV7-6; cdr3_aa: CASSLEAGGGSGANVLTF; cdr3_nt: TGTGCCAGCAGCTTAGAAGCAGGGGGAGGATCTGGGGCCAACGTCCTGACTTTC
clone_size: NA; d_call: NA; j_call: TRBJ2-1; v_call: TRBV7-9; cdr3_aa: CASSPPGTVPREQFF; cdr3_nt: TGTGCCAGCAGCCCCCCCGGGACTGTCCCACGGGAGCAGTTCTTC
clone_size: NA; d_call: TRBD2; j_call: TRBJ2-7; v_call: TRBV9; cdr3_aa: CASSVVGGVEQYF; cdr3_nt: TGTGCCAGCAGCGTAGTGGGAGGGGTCGAGCAGTACTTC
clone_size: NA; d_call: TRBD1; j_call: TRBJ1-1; v_call: TRBV7-3; cdr3_aa: CASSFGTGLKRVTEAFF; cdr3_nt: TGTGCCAGCAGCTTCGGGACAGGTTTAAAGCGGGTCACTGAAGCTTTCTTT
clone_size: NA; d_call: NA; j_call: TRBJ1-1; v_call: TRBV27; cdr3_aa: CASSLWWGGNTEAFF; cdr3_nt: TGTGCCAGCAGTTTATGGTGGGGGGGAAACACTGAAGCTTTCTTT
clone_size: NA; d_call: NA; j_call: TRBJ1-5; v_call: TRBV9; cdr3_aa: CASGGGRQPQHF; cdr3_nt: TGTGCCAGCGGGGGGGGGCGCCAGCCCCAGCATTTT
clone_size: once; d_call: NA; j_call: TRBJ2-7; v_call: TRBV6-1; cdr3_aa: CASSEPTGTYEQYF; cdr3_nt: TGTGCCAGCAGTGAGCCGACCGGGACCTACGAGCAGTACTTC
clone_size: NA; d_call: NA; j_call: TRBJ2-5; v_call: TRBV7-7; cdr3_aa: CASSLGQQETQYF; cdr3_nt: TGTGCCAGCAGCTTAGGACAGCAAGAGACCCAGTACTTC
clone_size: NA; d_call: NA; j_call: TRBJ2-1; v_call: TRBV25-1; cdr3_aa: CASSEYSREQFF; cdr3_nt: TGTGCCAGCAGTGAATATAGTCGTGAGCAGTTCTTC
clone_size: few; d_call: NA; j_call: TRBJ1-1; v_call: TRBV19; cdr3_aa: CASSINRNTEAFF; cdr3_nt: TGTGCCAGTAGTATAAACAGGAACACTGAAGCTTTCTTT
clone_size: NA; d_call: TRBD1; j_call: TRBJ1-5; v_call: TRBV5-8; cdr3_aa: CASSSGQVSGQPQHF; cdr3_nt: TGTGCCAGCAGCTCGGGACAGGTTTCGGGACAGCCCCAGCATTTT
clone_size: NA; d_call: TRBD1; j_call: TRBJ1-3; v_call: TRBV15; cdr3_aa: CATSTTQGSYSGNTIYF; cdr3_nt: TGTGCCACCAGCACGACACAGGGGTCCTACTCTGGAAACACCATATATTTT
clone_size: NA; d_call: NA; j_call: TRBJ2-1; v_call: TRBV5-6; cdr3_aa: CASSLIRDTSSSYNEQFF; cdr3_nt: TGTGCCAGCAGCCTAATACGGGACACCTCGAGCTCCTACAATGAGCAGTTCTTC
clone_size: NA; d_call: NA; j_call: TRBJ1-1; v_call: TRBV18; cdr3_aa: CASSPVGQGGTEAFF; cdr3_nt: TGTGCCAGCTCACCCGTGGGGCAGGGAGGCACTGAAGCTTTCTTT
clone_size: NA; d_call: TRBD2; j_call: TRBJ2-1; v_call: TRBV11-2; cdr3_aa: CASSLSGSLINEQFF; cdr3_nt: TGTGCCAGCAGCCTTAGCGGGAGCTTGATCAATGAGCAGTTCTTC
clone_size: NA; d_call: NA; j_call: TRBJ2-7; v_call: TRBV5-4; cdr3_aa: CASSSQDSTYEQYF; cdr3_nt: TGTGCCAGCAGCTCACAAGACAGTACCTACGAGCAGTACTTC
clone_size: NA; d_call: TRBD1; j_call: TRBJ1-2; v_call: TRBV19; cdr3_aa: CASDNTGQGGGYTF; cdr3_nt: TGTGCCAGTGACAACACGGGACAGGGCGGTGGCTACACCTTC
clone_size: NA; d_call: NA; j_call: TRBJ1-1; v_call: TRBV5-1; cdr3_aa: CASSPQGMGGWHTEAFF; cdr3_nt: TGCGCCAGCAGCCCCCAGGGGATGGGGGGGTGGCACACTGAAGCTTTCTTT
clone_size: once; d_call: TRBD1; j_call: TRBJ2-7; v_call: TRBV5-6; cdr3_aa: CASSLYWDRVYEQYF; cdr3_nt: TGTGCCAGCAGCTTGTATTGGGACAGAGTCTACGAGCAGTACTTC
clone_size: NA; d_call: NA; j_call: TRBJ1-4; v_call: TRBV27; cdr3_aa: CASSTRREATNEKLFF; cdr3_nt: TGTGCCAGCAGTACCCGGCGGGAAGCAACTAATGAAAAACTGTTTTTT
clone_size: NA; d_call: NA; j_call: TRBJ2-6; v_call: TRBV6-4; cdr3_aa: CASSDSGPGANVLTF; cdr3_nt: TGTGCCAGCAGTGACTCCGGTCCTGGGGCCAACGTCCTGACTTTC
clone_size: NA; d_call: NA; j_call: TRBJ1-5; v_call: TRBV7-9; cdr3_aa: CASDLLGGNQPQHF; cdr3_nt: TGTGCCAGCGATTTATTGGGGGGGAATCAGCCCCAGCATTTT
clone_size: NA; d_call: NA; j_call: TRBJ1-2; v_call: TRBV29-1; cdr3_aa: CSVEGLRAYGYTF; cdr3_nt: TGCAGCGTTGAGGGCCTGAGGGCATATGGCTACACCTTC
clone_size: once; d_call: NA; j_call: TRBJ2-3; v_call: TRBV6-1; cdr3_aa: CASSELYTDTQYF; cdr3_nt: TGTGCCAGCAGTGAACTGTACACAGATACGCAGTATTTT